Sequencing of this T cell receptor (beta chain) was carried out in a study of shared clonotypes between healthy human individuals. Concerning this clone: Its antigen is as yet unknown.

Study-wide results and caveats: Tissues were not sampled, only blood, and their repertoires likely differ. An expected dependence of interdonor clonotype sharing on sequencing depth was noted. Among the subsets, naive ones generally showed larger estimated richness than memory ones.

The germline gives CDR1 MDHEN, CDR2 SYDVKM. The CDR3 contains 15 residues. With 8 bases removed from V and 0 bases from J, the gap between germline ends came to 13 bases. At the deep level, the assay was run. The assay was immunoSEQ multiplex PCR, and TCRdb's table has in-frame clones only and misses some. Of some 2,000,000 clones in the sample, 90% to 95% were seen once. This chain joins TRBV28 and TRBJ1-4; unclear D gene. The sequence was obtained from a man younger than 30 in good health. The sequencing sample was made of naive CD4+ T cells sorted from blood. Specified subset: CD45RA+ positively selected. CDR3 residues: CASGTRRATNEKLFF. For the CDR3, the DNA is TGTGCCAGCGGTACCCGCCGGGCAACTAATGAAAAACTGTTTTTT.